Shown below are 11 T cell receptor beta chains from a single sample sequenced in a study of blood T cell repertoires in COVID-19. Here immunoSEQ multiplex PCR was the method, and the copy in TCRdb shows in-frame clones only, minus some. Of approximately 400,000 clones in the sample, more than 85% were seen once. Source material: PBMCs or T cells enriched from blood (not recorded which). These receptors all come from a woman aged 40 to 49 who had been exposed to COVID-19.

The chain combines TRBV2 with TRBJ1-4; TRBD1 might be the D (5 bases). This CDR3 is 14 amino acids long. V lost 4 bases, J lost 7 bases, and 13 bases lay in between. Germline CDR1 and CDR2: SNHLY and FYNNEI. CDR3 bases: TGTGCCAGCAGTGTCGGGGGGTCGGGTGAAAAACTGTTTTTT. Translation: CASSVGGSGEKLFF. Full variable domain (remainder filled in from reference TRBV2 and TRBJ1-4): EPEVTQTPSHQVTQMGQEVILRCVPISNHLYFYWYRQILGQKVEFLVSFYNNEISEKSEIFDDQFSVERPDGSNFTLKIRSTKLEDSAMYFCASSVGGSGEKLFFGSGTQLSVL.

This chain connects TRBV24-1 to TRBJ1-2; the D gene is possibly TRBD1 (5 bases). CDR3 size: 15 residues. CDR1 and CDR2 from the germline V gene are KGHDR and SFDVKD. With 2 bases removed from V and 1 base from J, the gap between germline ends came to 10 bases. CDR3 in DNA: TGTGCCACCAGTGATTCAAGGGGAGGTAACTATGGCTACACCTTC. Amino acids: CATSDSRGGNYGYTF.

The genes are TRBV6-6 and TRBJ1-2, with TRBD1 identical over 9 bases. CDR1 is MNHNY and CDR2 is SVGAGI in the germline V gene (reference sequence). There are 13 residues in the CDR3. V shed 4 bases and J 6 bases; nucleotides not matched to a gene: 3. CDR3 coding DNA: TGTGCCAGCAGTTCATGGACAGGGGATGGCTACACCTTC. Encoded protein: CASSSWTGDGYTF.

This chain uses TRBV7-3 with TRBJ1-1, with D possibly being TRBD1 (6 bases). The V end lost 4 bases, the J end lost 1 base, and 13 bases lay between the germline ends. CDR1 SGHTA and CDR2 FQGTGA come from the germline V gene. CDR3 length: 15 amino acids. The CDR3 nucleotides read TGTGCCAGCAGCTCGGCGACAGGCAAGAACACTGAAGCTTTCTTT. Translated: CASSSATGKNTEAFF. Looking up the rest from reference TRBV7-3 and TRBJ1-1 gives the full variable domain: GAGVSQTPSNKVTEKGKYVELRCDPISGHTALYWYRQSLGQGPEFLIYFQGTGAADDSGLPNDRFFAVRPEGSVSTLKIQRTERGDSAVYLCASSSATGKNTEAFFGQGTRLTVV.

This clone was counted a few times. This chain connects TRBV3-1 (or the pseudogene TRBV3-2) to TRBJ1-4; D ambiguous. There are 19 residues in the CDR3. Germline loops: CDR1 LGHDT, CDR2 YNNKEL (reference sequence). V was cut by 0 bases and J by 0 bases, with 17 bases left in between. DNA of the CDR3: TGTGCCAGCAGCCAAGATGGGCCGAGGGATCATGCAACTAATGAAAAACTGTTTTTT. It encodes CASSQDGPRDHATNEKLFF.

The CDR3 loop is CASSVVTSGSTNTQYF. The CDR3 nucleotides read TGTGCCAGCAGCGTAGTCACTAGCGGGAGCACGAATACGCAGTATTTT. This chain links TRBV9 with TRBJ2-3; 11 bases agree with TRBD2. Trimming took 0 bases from V and 7 from J; bases not matched to a gene: 7. The CDR3 has 16 residues. The germline V gene encodes CDR1 SGDLS and CDR2 YYNGEE.

CDR3 DNA: TGCGCCAGCAGCCCGGTAGCAACAGGGGGCATGGGTTCACCCCTCCACTTT. This gives the protein CASSPVATGGMGSPLHF. The V gene is TRBV5-1, the J gene TRBJ1-6; 9 bases are shared with TRBD1. This CDR3 has 17 amino acids. CDR1 is SGHRS and CDR2 is YFSETQ in the germline V gene. Trimming at V came to 4 bases and at J to 9 bases, leaving 14 bases not matched to a gene.

V gene TRBV6-1 combines with J gene TRBJ1-3; D is possibly TRBD1 (6 bases). The CDR3 runs 16 residues. Between the trimmed V and J ends, which lost 4 bases and 0 bases, there was a span of 13 bases. CDR1 and CDR2 from the germline V gene are MNHNS and SASEGT. The CDR3 DNA follows: TGTGCCAGCAGTGCCTTACAGGGTTTCTCTGGAAACACCATATATTTT. The encoded protein is CASSALQGFSGNTIYF.

The chain uses TRBV5-5 and TRBJ1-5; tentatively, D is TRBD1 (6 bases). The germline gives CDR1 SGHKS, CDR2 YYEKEE (reference sequence). There are 14 residues in the CDR3. V lost 2 bases and J lost 5, with 11 bases in between. CDR3 coding DNA: TGTGCCAGCAGCTTCTCGGCAGGGGATCAGCCCCAGCATTTT. This codes for CASSFSAGDQPQHF.

The J gene is TRBJ2-3, the V gene TRBV19; TRBD1 aligns across 9 bases. After removal of 7 bases from V and 4 bases from J, the junction contained 3 bases not matched to a gene. CDR1 is LNHDA, CDR2 SQIVND, per germline (reference sequence). This CDR3 has 13 residues. In nucleotides, the CDR3 is TGTGCCAGTACGGACAGGGGATCAGATACGCAGTATTTT. Its protein is CASTDRGSDTQYF.

This clone was counted a single time. The V call is TRBV5-4, the J call TRBJ1-1; weak D call: TRBD1 (6 bases). V shed 0 bases and J shed 4 bases, with 13 bases lying between them. This CDR3 comprises 15 residues. Germline V gives CDR1 SGHNT, CDR2 YYREEE (reference sequence). In nucleotides, the CDR3 is TGTGCCAGCAGCTTGGGCCTAACACAGGGCACTGAAGCTTTCTTT. Protein product: CASSLGLTQGTEAFF.